This TCR beta chain was sequenced for a study of T cell responses to AZD1222 COVID-19 vaccine. The table came from immunoSEQ multiplex PCR; TCRdb's copy has only in-frame clones and leaves some out. The table lists 100,000 to 150,000 clones, about 91% of them singletons. This sample comprised peripheral blood, obtained 28 days after the second AZD1222 dose. The source is an adult who received the AZD1222 COVID-19 vaccine.

DNA of the CDR3: TGCGCCAGCAGCTCGGGACAGTCGAACACTGAAGCTTTCTTT. Its translation is CASSSGQSNTEAFF. The chain uses TRBV5-1 and TRBJ1-1, with 7 positions matching TRBD1. Germline loops: CDR1 SGHRS, CDR2 YFSETQ. This CDR3 has 14 residues. The V segment lost 3 bases and the J segment 1 base; nucleotides outside the gene matches: 3.